This T cell receptor beta chain was profiled in a study of graft-versus-host responses after intestinal transplantation. This table comes from immunoSEQ multiplex PCR, and its TCRdb copy is limited to in-frame clones, with some not included. The profile shows 98,000 or so clones, about 82% of them singletons. The CDR3 length is 14 residues. V lost 6 bases and J lost 1, with 9 bases in between. Germline values: CDR1 LGHNA, CDR2 YNFKEQ. Sequencing used PBMCs, obtained 255 days after intestinal transplant. This chain uses TRBV4-2 with TRBJ2-2, with D perhaps matching TRBD1 (5 bases). The receptor was derived from a human patient who received an intestinal transplant, so some T cells may come from the graft donor. The CDR3 DNA follows: TGTGCCAGCAGGGTAGGACAGAACACCGGGGAGCTGTTTTTT. Translated: CASRVGQNTGELFF.